These 27 T cell receptor beta chains share one sample of origin, sequenced in a study of CD8+ T cells in alopecia areata. Sequencing templates came from extracted RNA that was reverse transcribed into cDNA. The repertoire was sequenced with immunoSEQ multiplex PCR; TCRdb's copy has only in-frame clones and lacks some. This sample has roughly 180,000 clones, with about 48% found just once. Regarding treatment: oral pan-JAK inhibitor, 5-10 mg twice daily. The source was CD8+ T cells sorted from blood, collected at week 24, from a patient treated with tofacitinib. The receptors were gathered from a human donor with alopecia areata.

This clone showed up just a few times. V and J are TRBV18 and TRBJ2-7; D is possibly TRBD1 or TRBD2 (5 bases each). Germline V lookup: CDR1 KGHSH, CDR2 LQKENI. The CDR3 runs 12 residues. V dropped 0 bases and J dropped 6 bases, with 6 bases sitting between them. The CDR3 nucleotides are TGTGCCAGCTCACCACCGGGGACCGAGCAGTACTTC. This translates into CASSPPGTEQYF.

This sequence joins TRBV28 and TRBJ2-7, with TRBD1 matching over 9 bases. Germline CDR1 and CDR2: MDHEN and SYDVKM. The junction had 4 bases not matched to a gene; V was cut back by 5 bases and J by 2 bases. The CDR3 is 14 amino acids. This CDR3 reads CASSQGQGPYEQYF. In DNA, the CDR3 is TGTGCCAGCAGTCAGGGACAGGGTCCCTACGAGCAGTACTTC.

The V gene is TRBV29-1, the J gene TRBJ1-2; no clear D gene. The CDR3 has 11 residues. Deletions cut 7 bases from V and 4 bases from J, with 10 bases between. In germline, CDR1 is SQVTM, CDR2 ANQGSEA. CDR3 in amino acids: CSAPGRYGYTF. The CDR3 DNA reads as TGCAGCGCGCCTGGTCGCTATGGCTACACCTTC.

This chain links TRBV15 with TRBJ1-5, with D unresolved. Germline V gives CDR1 LNHNV, CDR2 YYDKDF (reference sequence). The CDR3 is 14 amino acids. V lost 7 bases, J lost 0 bases, and 10 bases lay in between. The chain's CDR3 is CATKADNSNQPQHF. CDR3 DNA: TGTGCCACCAAGGCGGATAATAGCAATCAGCCCCAGCATTTT.

The chain combines TRBV19 with TRBJ2-7; D may be TRBD1 (5 bases). This CDR3 is 13 amino acids long. The germline V and J ends were trimmed by 10 bases and 5 bases, with 18 bases remaining between them. In germline, CDR1 is LNHDA, CDR2 SQIVND (reference sequence). CDR3 region: CATTDSIRDEQYF. CDR3 sequence (DNA): TGTGCCACGACCGACAGTATTCGTGACGAGCAGTACTTC.

A word on this clone: The junction departs from the called germline gene at one end, perhaps through a read error. The rearrangement uses TRBV9 and TRBJ2-7, with TRBD1 matching 11 bases. There are 16 residues in the CDR3. CDR1 and CDR2 from the germline V gene are SGDLS and YYNGEE. For the CDR3, the DNA is TGTGCCAGCAGCGCACGGACAGGGGGCGTCTCCAACGAGCAGTACTTC. Translating gives CASSARTGGVSNEQYF.

Concerning this clone: Additional DNA sequences in this sample encode the identical CDR3. J is TRBJ2-3 and V is TRBV4-1, with 7 bases identical to TRBD2. The CDR3 sequence is 14 residues long. From germline, CDR1 is MGHRA and CDR2 YSYEKL. The trim removed 0 bases at V and 4 bases at J, leaving 1 base unmatched. The CDR3 region is CASSQDGGADTQYF. For the CDR3, the DNA is TGCGCCAGCAGCCAAGATGGGGGGGCAGATACGCAGTATTTT.

The rearrangement links TRBV29-1 to TRBJ2-5; D is ambiguous. The germline gives CDR1 SQVTM, CDR2 ANQGSEA. V was pared by 4 bases and J by 8 bases, with 8 bases between. This CDR3 is built from 10 residues. This CDR3 is CSVVVLTQYF. In DNA, the CDR3 is TGCAGCGTTGTGGTTCTTACCCAGTACTTC. The variable domain in full, with the rest retrieved from reference TRBV29-1 and TRBJ2-5, is SAVISQKPSRDICQRGTSLTIQCQVDSQVTMMFWYRQQPGQSLTLIATANQGSEATYESGFVIDKFPISRPNLTFSTLTVSNMSPEDSSIYLCSVVVLTQYFGPGTRLLVL.

The chain joins TRBV5-6 to TRBJ2-7; TRBD1 is a possible D gene (5 bases). The CDR3 length is 14 residues. Germline V lookup: CDR1 SGHDT, CDR2 YYEEEE. Trimming cost V 0 bases and J 4 bases, with 11 bases left between them. CDR3 sequence reads: CASSLESGMYEQYF. The CDR3 DNA reads as TGTGCCAGCAGCTTGGAATCAGGGATGTACGAGCAGTACTTC.

This clone is a singleton in its sample. The chain employs TRBV6-9 and TRBJ1-2, with TRBD1 as a possible D gene (6 bases). The germline V gene has CDR1 MNHGY and CDR2 SVAAGI. This CDR3 has 14 residues. Trimming cost V 4 bases and J 5 bases, with 14 bases left between them. CDR3 DNA sequence: TGTGCCAGCAGTTTGATCGGGACACTATATGGCTACACCTTC. This gives the protein CASSLIGTLYGYTF.

J is TRBJ2-1 and V is TRBV13; D remains ambiguous. The V gene lost 0 bases and the J gene lost 5 bases, with 8 bases spanning the gap. CDR3 length: 14 residues. The germline gives CDR1 PRHDT, CDR2 FYEKMQ (reference sequence). The CDR3 DNA sequence: TGTGCCAGCAGCTTAGGGAGACGGGACAATGAGCAGTTCTTC. It translates to CASSLGRRDNEQFF.

The rearrangement uses TRBV4-3 and TRBJ2-5; tentatively, D is TRBD1 (5 bases). Trimming removed 0 bases at V and 5 bases at J, with 13 bases between. The length of the CDR3 is 15 residues. Germline assignment: CDR1 LGHNA and CDR2 YSLEER. CDR3 DNA: TGCGCCAGCAGCCAAGATGGTGGGGCTCGGGAGACCCAGTACTTC. It is translated as CASSQDGGARETQYF.

The chain has TRBV7-2 and TRBJ2-3; D is possibly TRBD1 (6 bases). The V gene lost 6 bases and the J gene lost 3 bases, with 16 bases spanning the gap. The CDR3 extends over 15 amino acids. Germline-derived CDR1 and CDR2 are SGHTA and FQGNSA. The DNA for the CDR3 is TGTGCCAGCAGACTGGGGGCGGCGGGTACAGATACGCAGTATTTT. Its protein product is CASRLGAAGTDTQYF.

This clone rates as medium-sized. This sequence joins TRBV11-2 and TRBJ2-1; D gene unclear. The germline V and J ends were trimmed by 5 bases and 10 bases, with 9 bases remaining between them. Germline CDR1 SGHAT, CDR2 FQNNGV. CDR3 length equals 11 residues. The CDR3: CASSHGPEQFF. DNA of the CDR3: TGTGCCAGCAGCCATGGGCCCGAGCAGTTCTTC.

As DNA, the CDR3 is TGCAGCGTTGATGAGAGGAGCTATGGCTACACCTTC. Translation gives CSVDERSYGYTF. This chain connects TRBV29-1 to TRBJ1-2; D call uncertain. The CDR3 covers 12 residues. The V end lost 3 bases, the J end lost 4 bases, and 9 bases lay between the germline ends. The germline CDR1 and CDR2 sequences are SQVTM and ANQGSEA.

The V gene is TRBV9, the J gene TRBJ1-2, with D possibly TRBD1 on 5 matching bases. Trimming pared 2 bases from V and 7 bases from J, leaving 15 bases between. The CDR3 totals 14 residues. CDR1 and CDR2 from the germline V gene are SGDLS and YYNGEE. DNA of the CDR3: TGTGCCAGCAGCGTGAGTTTCCGGGACCCTGGCTACACCTTC. This sequence encodes CASSVSFRDPGYTF.

J is TRBJ1-2 and V is TRBV30, with D maybe TRBD1 (5 bases). The germline V and J ends were trimmed by 0 bases and 7 bases, with 12 bases remaining between them. Germline V lookup: CDR1 GTSNPN, CDR2 SVGIG (reference sequence). This CDR3 region has 13 residues. The CDR3 DNA sequence: TGTGCCTGGAGTGTAGGCAGGGCTAGTGGCTACACCTTC. It translates to CAWSVGRASGYTF.

This clone has a single count. The V call is TRBV5-4, the J call TRBJ2-7; 12 bases are shared with TRBD1. Trimming at V came to 4 bases and at J to 4 bases, leaving 3 bases not matched to a gene. CDR3 length equals 14 residues. CDR1 is SGHNT and CDR2 is YYREEE in the germline V gene (reference sequence). CDR3 sequence reads: CASSQGQGAYEQYF. Here the CDR3 DNA reads TGTGCCAGCAGCCAGGGACAGGGGGCATACGAGCAGTACTTC.

This clone appeared once. The gene calls are TRBV18 and TRBJ2-7; D unclear. The CDR3 covers 15 residues. The V end lost 2 bases, the J end lost 3 bases, and 14 bases lay between the germline ends. In germline, CDR1 is KGHSH, CDR2 LQKENI. As DNA, the CDR3 is TGTGCCAGCTCACCATTTAGGGCGGAAAACTACGAGCAGTACTTC. It codes for CASSPFRAENYEQYF. Full variable domain (remainder filled in from reference TRBV18 and TRBJ2-7): NAGVMQNPRHLVRRRGQEARLRCSPMKGHSHVYWYRQLPEEGLKFMVYLQKENIIDESGMPKERFSAEFPKEGPSILRIQQVVRGDSAAYFCASSPFRAENYEQYFGPGTRLTVT.

This clone was found once. The chain recombines TRBV7-9 with TRBJ2-3, with 7 nucleotides matching TRBD1. Unmatched junction bases numbered 8, after V lost 9 bases and J lost 2 bases. This CDR3 is built from 14 residues. The germline V gene encodes CDR1 SEHNR and CDR2 FQNEAQ (reference sequence). The CDR3 sequence is CASHAQGTTDTQYF. The CDR3 DNA sequence: TGTGCCAGTCACGCACAGGGGACCACAGATACGCAGTATTTT.

V and J are TRBV29-1 and TRBJ2-7; tentatively, D is TRBD2 (5 bases). Germline V gene lookup returns CDR1 SQVTM and CDR2 ANQGSEA. This CDR3 has 12 amino acids. V was clipped by 4 bases and J by 3 bases, with 10 bases between them. The CDR3 loop is CSVAPSRYEQYF. The CDR3 DNA reads as TGCAGCGTTGCGCCTAGCCGCTACGAGCAGTACTTC.

The rearrangement joins TRBV29-1 to TRBJ1-2; D is ambiguous. This CDR3 comprises 11 residues. With 8 bases removed from V and 6 bases from J, the gap between germline ends came to 13 bases. The germline CDR1 and CDR2 sequences are SQVTM and ANQGSEA. In nucleotides, the CDR3 is TGCAGCATGCCCGCTGGAGATGGCTACACCTTC. As protein: CSMPAGDGYTF.

The gene calls are TRBV7-7 and TRBJ2-1; the match to TRBD2 covers 8 bases. Per the germline V gene, CDR1 is SSHAT and CDR2 is FNYEAQ (reference sequence). The CDR3 consists of 16 residues. J was trimmed by 2 bases and V by 1 base; bases with no gene match: 4. The DNA of the CDR3 is TGTGCCAGCAGCTTAGGGAGTAGCGGGGCCTACAATGAGCAGTTCTTC. Its protein is CASSLGSSGAYNEQFF.

V gene TRBV19 combines with J gene TRBJ2-3, with D tentatively TRBD1 (6 bases). Germline values: CDR1 LNHDA, CDR2 SQIVND (reference sequence). The CDR3 extends over 13 amino acids. Trimming removed 6 bases from V and 4 bases from J, with 11 bases in between. CDR3 protein: CASRDSWADTQYF. The CDR3 nucleotides read TGTGCCAGTAGGGACAGTTGGGCAGATACGCAGTATTTT. Combining the CDR3 with reference TRBV19 and TRBJ2-3 gives the whole variable domain DGGITQSPKYLFRKEGQNVTLSCEQNLNHDAMYWYRQDPGQGLRLIYYSQIVNDFQKGDIAEGYSVSREKKESFPLTVTSAQKNPTAFYLCASRDSWADTQYFGPGTRLTVL.

The chain joins TRBV30 to TRBJ1-1; unclear D gene. CDR3 length equals 13 residues. Germline CDR1 reads GTSNPN; CDR2 reads SVGIG (reference sequence). Trimming pared 0 bases from V and 5 bases from J, leaving 10 bases between. DNA of the CDR3: TGTGCCTGGAGTGTACCCCCAGGAACTGAAGCTTTCTTT. It encodes CAWSVPPGTEAFF.

The sample holds a few counts of this clone. This chain connects TRBV4-3 to TRBJ2-3, with D possibly being TRBD2 (6 bases). The germline CDR1 and CDR2 sequences are LGHNA and YSLEER. The germline V and J ends were trimmed by 1 base and 3 bases, with 14 bases remaining between them. The CDR3 length is 16 residues. CDR3 region: CASSQGGGMMTDTQYF. CDR3 in DNA: TGCGCCAGCAGCCAAGGCGGAGGGATGATGACAGATACGCAGTATTTT.

This clone was seen more than once but under ten times. The chain combines TRBV11-2 with TRBJ2-1, with D unclear. The V end was cut by 0 bases, the J end by 9 bases, with 3 bases between. CDR3 size: 11 residues. Per germline, CDR1 SGHAT and CDR2 FQNNGV. CDR3 region: CASSLEGEQFF. CDR3 bases: TGTGCCAGCAGCTTAGAGGGTGAGCAGTTCTTC. Using reference TRBV11-2 and TRBJ2-1 for the parts outside the CDR3, the full variable domain is EAGVAQSPRYKIIEKRQSVAFWCNPISGHATLYWYQQILGQGPKLLIQFQNNGVVDDSQLPKDRFSAERLKGVDSTLKIQPAKLEDSAVYLCASSLEGEQFFGPGTRLTVL.